The TCR beta chain under discussion was sequenced for a study of cytomegalovirus exposure and HLA in healthy donors. Assay used: immunoSEQ multiplex PCR; TCRdb lists only in-frame clones, some missing. The sample carries 130,000 or so clones, roughly 89% recorded once. Germline trimming cut 1 base from V and 8 bases from J; bases unmatched to any gene: 21. Germline CDR1 is SNHLY and CDR2 is FYNNEI. This CDR3 spans 21 amino acids. The receptor was derived from a woman between 18 and 30 years old in good health and CMV-seronegative. Specimen: PBMCs. The J gene is TRBJ2-1, the V gene TRBV2; 12 nucleotides agree with TRBD2. The CDR3 reads CASSEGSLAGGPKGGFDEQFF. DNA of the CDR3: TGTGCCAGCAGTGAAGGGTCCCTAGCGGGGGGGCCCAAAGGGGGTTTCGATGAGCAGTTCTTC.